Listed here are 10 T cell receptor beta chains from one sample, sequenced in a study of CD8 T cells in ankylosing spondylitis. The study's findings and limits: Apparently characteristic of ankylosing spondylitis blood was a TCR beta motif (roughly eight highly homologous variants).

These receptors have no known antigen. TCRdb re-called the 5' RACE reads through MiXCR, storing one row per CDR3 protein. The repertoire holds about 400,000 distinct CDR3 sequences, with 20% to 25% as singletons. The sequencing sample was made of blood, either unsorted or a sorted T cell fraction (not recorded which). These TCRs come from a male donor with ankylosing spondylitis.

This clonotype came up a few times. The J gene is TRBJ2-1, the V gene TRBV7-9; 12 bases are a match to TRBD2. Unmatched junction bases numbered 3, after V lost 4 bases and J lost 2 bases. Germline CDR1 and CDR2: SEHNR and FQNEAQ (reference sequence). The CDR3 is 16 residues long. The CDR3 spells CASSSRTSGTYNEQFF. CDR3 sequence (DNA): TGTGCCAGCAGCTCACGGACTAGCGGGACCTACAATGAGCAGTTCTTC.

The sample holds a few counts of this clonotype. The chain carries TRBV7-9 and TRBJ2-3; no definite D call. The CDR3 sequence is 15 residues long. Trimming stripped 5 bases from V and 0 bases from J, with 12 bases between. Germline V gene data show CDR1 as SEHNR and CDR2 as FQNEAQ (reference sequence). The CDR3 DNA reads as TGTGCCAGCAGCCCCTTAGAGACTAGCACAGATACGCAGTATTTT. Amino acids: CASSPLETSTDTQYF.

This rearrangement joins TRBV4-1 to TRBJ2-7; no clear D gene. The V and J ends lost 4 bases and 3 bases respectively, with 13 bases between them. Germline CDR1 and CDR2: MGHRA and YSYEKL. CDR3 length equals 14 residues. Here the CDR3 DNA reads TGCGCCAGCAGCCGCGGAGCTCCCCTCTACGAGCAGTACTTC. Its translation is CASSRGAPLYEQYF.

The rearrangement links TRBV7-8 to TRBJ2-5, with unresolved D. The CDR3 covers 16 residues. Germline lookup yields CDR1 SGHVS and CDR2 FQNEAQ. V was trimmed by 5 bases and J by 4 bases, leaving 20 bases between them. The CDR3 region is CASSPDRQALRETQYF. DNA for the CDR3: TGTGCCAGCAGCCCGGACCGGCAGGCCTTGAGAGAGACCCAGTACTTC.

The J gene is TRBJ1-3, the V gene TRBV15; D unresolved. Germline CDR1 reads LNHNV; CDR2 reads YYDKDF (reference sequence). V lost 5 bases, J lost 0 bases, and 17 bases lay in between. This CDR3 is built from 17 residues. The CDR3: CATSPRSPVLSGNTIYF. The CDR3 coding sequence is TGTGCCACCAGCCCTAGATCCCCCGTCCTCTCTGGAAACACCATATATTTT.

This chain links TRBV28 with TRBJ2-1, with D maybe TRBD1 (6 bases). The V gene lost 3 bases and the J gene lost 0 bases, with 15 bases spanning the gap. The germline V gene has CDR1 MDHEN and CDR2 SYDVKM. CDR3 size: 17 residues. CDR3 sequence reads: CASSFPEGQSSYNEQFF. CDR3 DNA: TGTGCCAGCAGTTTCCCAGAGGGACAAAGCTCCTACAATGAGCAGTTCTTC.

This clonotype was counted many times. The rearrangement links TRBV6-5 to TRBJ2-3; D may match TRBD1 or TRBD2 (6 bases each). In germline, CDR1 is MNHEY, CDR2 SVGAGI. Trimming pared 8 bases from V and 4 bases from J, leaving 10 bases between. The CDR3 loop spans 12 amino acids. The CDR3 region has the DNA TGTGCCAGCCGGAGGGGGGCAGATACGCAGTATTTT. This codes for CASRRGADTQYF.

V is TRBV2 and J is TRBJ1-6, with D unresolved. V lost 7 bases and J 1 base, leaving 11 bases between the germline ends. The germline V gene encodes CDR1 SNHLY and CDR2 FYNNEI. The CDR3 is made up of 15 amino acids. The CDR3 bases are TGTGCCAGCACCCGTGGGGTTTCCTATAATTCACCCCTCCACTTT. Its protein is CASTRGVSYNSPLHF.

The gene calls are TRBV25-1 and TRBJ2-3, with TRBD1 matching 9 bases. Looked up from germline, CDR1 is MGHDK and CDR2 is SYGVNS. The length of the CDR3 is 13 residues. The junction had 4 bases not matched to a gene; V was cut back by 6 bases and J by 6 bases. CDR3 protein: CASRQGAIDTQYF. The CDR3 bases are TGTGCCAGCAGACAGGGGGCGATCGATACGCAGTATTTT.

This clonotype showed up just a few times. V gene TRBV20-1 combines with J gene TRBJ2-1, with a possible D match to TRBD2 (6 bases). The ends were cut back, 6 bases at V and 2 bases at J, with 14 bases in the middle. The CDR3 covers 14 residues. Germline values: CDR1 DFQATT, CDR2 SNEGSKA (reference sequence). The CDR3 reads CSAVGLVTYNEQFF. The CDR3, as DNA: TGCAGTGCCGTGGGACTTGTGACCTACAATGAGCAGTTCTTC.